These T cell receptor beta chains were read from a single sample in a study of blood T cells in healthy people across ages. In TCRdb, the 5' RACE reads were re-called with MiXCR into one record per CDR3 protein. The table includes some 1.4 million distinct CDR3 sequences, roughly 45% detected once. Sequenced sample: blood. The receptors come from a young woman in good health. Both conserved end residues are part of each CDR3. The order of the fields is clone size, J gene, D gene, V gene, CDR3 protein, CDR3 DNA. A D gene is named only where the DNA matches it firmly. Part of the rows lack a size; the others show once, few, many or a class for expanded clones.

clone size: few; J gene: TRBJ1-5; D gene: NA; V gene: TRBV6-5; CDR3 protein: CASSDSHNQPQHF; CDR3 DNA: TGTGCCAGCAGTGACTCGCACAATCAGCCCCAGCATTTT
clone size: few; J gene: TRBJ2-1; D gene: TRBD2; V gene: TRBV7-2; CDR3 protein: CASSQLAGVPREQFF; CDR3 DNA: TGTGCCAGCAGCCAACTAGCGGGGGTCCCTAGGGAGCAGTTCTTC
clone size: NA; J gene: TRBJ2-1; D gene: TRBD2; V gene: TRBV7-2; CDR3 protein: CASSPSILRESYNEQFF; CDR3 DNA: TGTGCCAGCAGCCCCTCGATCTTGCGGGAGTCCTACAATGAGCAGTTCTTC
clone size: NA; J gene: TRBJ1-1; D gene: NA; V gene: TRBV20-1; CDR3 protein: CSEVRNTEAFF; CDR3 DNA: TGCAGTGAAGTGAGGAACACTGAAGCTTTCTTT
clone size: NA; J gene: TRBJ1-4; D gene: TRBD1; V gene: TRBV6-2/TRBV6-3; CDR3 protein: CASSYGTGSIKATNEKLFF; CDR3 DNA: TGTGCCAGCAGTTACGGGACAGGGAGCATCAAAGCAACTAATGAAAAACTGTTTTTT
clone size: NA; J gene: TRBJ2-2; D gene: NA; V gene: TRBV15; CDR3 protein: CATSVGAVNTGELFF; CDR3 DNA: TGTGCCACCAGCGTGGGGGCCGTGAACACCGGGGAGCTGTTTTTT
clone size: few; J gene: TRBJ2-5; D gene: NA; V gene: TRBV9; CDR3 protein: CASNKETQYF; CDR3 DNA: TGTGCCAGCAATAAAGAGACCCAGTACTTC
clone size: NA; J gene: TRBJ2-7; D gene: NA; V gene: TRBV4-1; CDR3 protein: CASSQGDSQGEQYF; CDR3 DNA: TGCGCCAGCAGCCAAGGTGATAGCCAGGGCGAGCAGTACTTC
clone size: NA; J gene: TRBJ1-5; D gene: NA; V gene: TRBV19; CDR3 protein: CASSGRNQPQHF; CDR3 DNA: TGTGCCAGTAGTGGCAGGAATCAGCCCCAGCATTTT
clone size: NA; J gene: TRBJ2-4; D gene: NA; V gene: TRBV3-1; CDR3 protein: CASSQDLLGSGEQYF; CDR3 DNA: TGTGCCAGCAGCCAAGATTTACTAGGCTCCGGGGAGCAGTACTTC
clone size: few; J gene: TRBJ1-2; D gene: TRBD1; V gene: TRBV20-1; CDR3 protein: CSARTLSRQGGGYTF; CDR3 DNA: TGCAGTGCTAGAACCTTATCGCGGCAGGGGGGAGGCTACACCTTC
clone size: NA; J gene: TRBJ1-1; D gene: NA; V gene: TRBV12-3/TRBV12-4; CDR3 protein: CASLGFMNTEAFF; CDR3 DNA: TGTGCCAGCCTTGGTTTCATGAACACTGAAGCTTTCTTT
clone size: NA; J gene: TRBJ2-7; D gene: NA; V gene: TRBV20-1; CDR3 protein: CSAKDPGGVFVHEQYF; CDR3 DNA: TGCAGTGCCAAGGACCCAGGAGGGGTATTTGTCCACGAGCAGTACTTC
clone size: NA; J gene: TRBJ1-5; D gene: TRBD1; V gene: TRBV2; CDR3 protein: CATGQEGNQPQHF; CDR3 DNA: TGTGCCACAGGACAGGAAGGCAATCAGCCCCAGCATTTT
clone size: NA; J gene: TRBJ2-3; D gene: NA; V gene: TRBV3-1; CDR3 protein: CASSPFSDTQYF; CDR3 DNA: TGTGCCAGCAGCCCCTTTTCAGATACGCAGTATTTT
clone size: NA; J gene: TRBJ1-1; D gene: NA; V gene: TRBV12-3/TRBV12-4; CDR3 protein: CATGPQIGGEAFF; CDR3 DNA: TGTGCCACGGGACCGCAAATTGGTGGGGAAGCTTTCTTT
clone size: few; J gene: TRBJ2-1; D gene: TRBD1; V gene: TRBV7-9; CDR3 protein: CASSLWTGGVYNEQFF; CDR3 DNA: TGTGCCAGCAGCTTATGGACAGGGGGGGTATACAATGAGCAGTTCTTC
clone size: NA; J gene: TRBJ2-1; D gene: TRBD2; V gene: TRBV7-9; CDR3 protein: CASSHSLALAGRNEQFF; CDR3 DNA: TGTGCCAGCAGTCATAGCCTCGCACTAGCGGGGAGGAATGAGCAGTTCTTC
clone size: NA; J gene: TRBJ2-7; D gene: TRBD2; V gene: TRBV10-3; CDR3 protein: CAIRPGLAGGGSSYEQYF; CDR3 DNA: TGTGCCATCAGGCCGGGACTAGCGGGAGGGGGGAGCTCCTACGAGCAGTACTTC
clone size: NA; J gene: TRBJ1-2; D gene: TRBD1; V gene: TRBV7-2; CDR3 protein: CASSPLQGVSDYTF; CDR3 DNA: TGTGCCAGCAGCCCCCTACAGGGGGTTAGTGACTACACCTTC
clone size: NA; J gene: TRBJ2-3; D gene: NA; V gene: TRBV20-1; CDR3 protein: CSASSASPASTDTQYF; CDR3 DNA: TGCAGTGCTAGCTCCGCCTCCCCTGCTAGCACAGATACGCAGTATTTT
clone size: once; J gene: TRBJ2-2; D gene: TRBD2; V gene: TRBV20-1; CDR3 protein: CSADPGGGVSRELFF; CDR3 DNA: TGCAGTGCTGACCCGGGCGGGGGAGTTAGCAGGGAGCTGTTTTTT
clone size: few; J gene: TRBJ2-3; D gene: NA; V gene: TRBV20-1; CDR3 protein: CSARDSVADTQYF; CDR3 DNA: TGCAGTGCTAGAGATAGCGTTGCAGATACGCAGTATTTT
clone size: many; J gene: TRBJ1-5; D gene: NA; V gene: TRBV5-1; CDR3 protein: CASSTAGGAGQPQHF; CDR3 DNA: TGCGCCAGCAGCACTGCCGGGGGCGCAGGTCAGCCCCAGCATTTT
clone size: NA; J gene: TRBJ2-7; D gene: NA; V gene: TRBV10-3; CDR3 protein: CAISEIRGYEQYF; CDR3 DNA: TGTGCCATCAGTGAAATCAGGGGCTACGAGCAGTACTTC
clone size: NA; J gene: TRBJ1-1; D gene: NA; V gene: TRBV4-1; CDR3 protein: CASSQGVGMNTEAFF; CDR3 DNA: TGCGCCAGCAGCCAGGGTGTAGGGATGAACACTGAAGCTTTCTTT
clone size: NA; J gene: TRBJ2-7; D gene: NA; V gene: TRBV27; CDR3 protein: CASSLEDSSYEQYF; CDR3 DNA: TGTGCCAGCAGTTTAGAGGACAGCTCCTACGAGCAGTACTTC
clone size: few; J gene: TRBJ2-1; D gene: TRBD2; V gene: TRBV5-1; CDR3 protein: CASSLMPSGGRSSSYNEQFF; CDR3 DNA: TGCGCCAGCAGCTTGATGCCCAGTGGCGGGAGGTCTAGCTCCTACAATGAGCAGTTCTTC
clone size: few; J gene: TRBJ2-7; D gene: TRBD2; V gene: TRBV27; CDR3 protein: CASSLNMGTSGSLYEQYF; CDR3 DNA: TGTGCCAGCAGTTTAAACATGGGGACTAGCGGGAGTCTCTACGAGCAGTACTTC